Following are 4 T cell receptor beta chains from one sample sequenced in a study of CD8+ T cells in alopecia areata. Following RNA extraction, reverse transcription yielded cDNA that acted as the sequencing template. Measured with immunoSEQ multiplex PCR; TCRdb has only the in-frame clones, and not every one. The sample shows around 100,000 clones, 55% of them seen only once. The specimen sequenced was CD4+ T cells sorted from blood. These receptors came from a human donor in good health.

This clone was picked up one time. The chain is built from TRBV27 and TRBJ2-6; D not resolved. This CDR3 comprises 16 residues. V dropped 3 bases and J dropped 1 base, with 10 bases sitting between them. Germline CDR1 and CDR2: MNHEY and SMNVEV (reference sequence). The CDR3 spells CASSFSPPSGANVLTF. The CDR3 region has the DNA TGTGCCAGCAGTTTCTCCCCTCCGTCTGGGGCCAACGTCCTGACTTTC.

The gene calls are TRBV2 and TRBJ1-2, with 8 bases aligning to TRBD1. Unmatched junction bases numbered 5, after V lost 5 bases and J lost 0 bases. From germline, CDR1 is SNHLY and CDR2 FYNNEI. CDR3 length equals 15 residues. As DNA, the CDR3 is TGTGCCAGCAGTAGACAGGGGCACTCTAACTATGGCTACACCTTC. The encoded protein is CASSRQGHSNYGYTF.

CDR3 sequence: CAWSRPSREFF. The DNA of the CDR3 is TGTGCCTGGAGTCGGCCTTCCAGGGAGTTCTTC. The chain carries TRBV30 and TRBJ2-1; tentative D call: TRBD1 (5 bases). The CDR3 loop spans 11 amino acids. V was pared by 2 bases and J by 14 bases, with 13 bases between. Germline assignment: CDR1 GTSNPN and CDR2 SVGIG (reference sequence).

This clone was counted a few times. This chain uses TRBV28 with TRBJ1-3, with D unresolved. Germline CDR1 reads MDHEN; CDR2 reads SYDVKM. Trimming removed 6 bases from V and 0 bases from J, with 9 bases in between. CDR3 length equals 14 residues. CDR3 DNA sequence: TGTGCCAGCAGAGGAGGTGGCTCTGGAAACACCATATATTTT. This codes for CASRGGGSGNTIYF.